This record looks at one T cell receptor (beta chain) sequence and its context. Using genomic DNA as the template, TCR beta VDJ and CDR3 profiling was carried out. TCRdb fed the reads into MiXCR, producing one record per CDR3 protein. This sample has 300,000 or so distinct CDR3 sequences; under 65% occur once, and the top ten carry 1% to 1.5%. All patients picked for sequencing had shown, by flow cytometry, an expansion of CD8+CD57+ cells. Patients, without exception, had severe acquired aplastic anemia. These data originate in a study of CD8+CD57+ T cells in acquired aplastic anemia. CDR1 is SGHTA and CDR2 is FQGNSA in the germline V gene. This CDR3 is built from 14 residues. With 4 bases clipped from V and 0 bases from J, the junction kept 0 bases outside the gene matches.

Sequencing was done on a sample of sorted CD4+, CD8+, or CD8+CD57+ T cells (not recorded which) from PBMCs. The chain joins TRBV7-2 to TRBJ1-5; 7 positions agree with TRBD1. The sequence was collected from a human donor with aplastic anemia. This chain's CDR3 is CASSWTGSNQPQHF. As DNA, the CDR3 is TGTGCCAGCAGCTGGACAGGTAGCAATCAGCCCCAGCATTTT.